The clone carrying this T cell receptor beta chain was observed once. The data belong to a study of Graves' ophthalmopathy and Graves' hyperthyroidism. V was shortened by 3 bases and J by 6 bases, with 16 bases between the two germline ends. The germline V gene has CDR1 KGHDR and CDR2 SFDVKD. This CDR3 has 16 amino acids. As the template, RNA transcripts were used to amplify TCR beta CDR3 regions. First-round RT-PCR used HTBI primers; second-round multiplex PCR followed. MiXCR, run by TCRdb on the multiplex PCR reads, gives a single entry per CDR3 protein. The sample yields about 230,000 distinct CDR3 sequences, around 50% seen once.

This TCR came from an adult man with Graves' ophthalmopathy. Sequencing was done on a sample of peripheral blood. V and J are TRBV24-1 and TRBJ2-2, with D tentatively TRBD2 (6 bases). CDR3: CATSDPGTRGAGELFF. CDR3 in DNA: TGTGCCACCAGTGATCCCGGGACTCGAGGGGCCGGGGAGCTGTTTTTT.